What follows are 2 T cell receptor beta chains derived from one specimen sequenced in a study of OX40 agonist ivuxolimab in advanced cancers. Profiling relied on immunoSEQ multiplex PCR, and the TCRdb table lists in-frame clones only, not all of them. The data hold approximately 80,000 clones, with 85% to 95% observed a single time. The specimen was CD4+ or CD8+ T cells sorted from blood, collected in a trial of the OX40 agonist ivuxolimab. The origin of the receptors is an adult with an advanced solid tumor such as melanoma, head and neck, liver or kidney cancer.

The chain uses TRBV19 and TRBJ1-2; D is unresolved. Germline CDR1 reads LNHDA; CDR2 reads SQIVND (reference sequence). The CDR3 contains 15 residues. Deletions cut 3 bases from V and 4 bases from J, with 15 bases between. The CDR3 sequence is CASSIRSQESYGYTF. In DNA form, the CDR3 reads TGTGCCAGTAGTATCCGATCACAAGAATCCTATGGCTACACCTTC.

This chain joins TRBV6-1 and TRBJ2-7, with D perhaps matching TRBD1 or TRBD2 (5 bases each). V dropped 2 bases and J dropped 6 bases, with 11 bases sitting between them. CDR1 and CDR2 (germline): MNHNS, SASEGT. This CDR3 contains 13 residues. The DNA for the CDR3 is TGTGCCAGCAGTGAATCGGGGCTAGTCGAGCAGTACTTC. Translated: CASSESGLVEQYF.